This T cell receptor (beta chain) is drawn from a study of control samples from healthy donors and cancer patients. Clones were sequenced by immunoSEQ multiplex PCR, and TCRdb holds only the in-frame ones, with some missing. The table shows 90,000 or so clones, with about 87% occurring only once. The sequence was obtained from a woman in her 70s in good health. Sample: blood.

CDR3 DNA: TGTGCCAGCAGCCAAGATCTGAGGACAGGGAGATTTGAGCAGTACTTC. Translating gives CASSQDLRTGRFEQYF. The rearrangement joins TRBV3-1 (or the pseudogene TRBV3-2) to TRBJ2-7; the match to TRBD1 covers 8 bases. V trimming: 0 bases; J trimming: 7 bases; junction bases outside the gene matches: 11. CDR3 length: 16 amino acids. Per germline, CDR1 LGHDT and CDR2 YNNKEL (reference sequence).